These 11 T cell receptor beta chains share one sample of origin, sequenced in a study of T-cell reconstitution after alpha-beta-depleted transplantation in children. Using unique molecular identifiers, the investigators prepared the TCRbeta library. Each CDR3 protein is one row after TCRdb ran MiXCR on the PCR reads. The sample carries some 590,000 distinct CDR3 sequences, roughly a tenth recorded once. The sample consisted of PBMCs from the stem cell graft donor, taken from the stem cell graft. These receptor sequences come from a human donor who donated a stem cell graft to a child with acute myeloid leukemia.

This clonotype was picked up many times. The CDR3: CSAGSGTDTQYF. For the CDR3, the DNA is TGCAGTGCTGGGAGTGGCACAGATACGCAGTATTTT. The V and J genes are TRBV20-1 and TRBJ2-3; possibly TRBD2 for D (5 bases). Trimming left V 5 bases short and J 1 base short, with 7 bases between. Germline V gives CDR1 DFQATT, CDR2 SNEGSKA (reference sequence). The CDR3 extends over 12 amino acids.

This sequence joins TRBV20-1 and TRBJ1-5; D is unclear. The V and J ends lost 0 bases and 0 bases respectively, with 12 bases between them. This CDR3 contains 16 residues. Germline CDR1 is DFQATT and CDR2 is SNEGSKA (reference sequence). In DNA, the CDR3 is TGCAGTGCTAGAGAAAGTCGGCAGGTTAGCAATCAGCCCCAGCATTTT. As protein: CSARESRQVSNQPQHF.

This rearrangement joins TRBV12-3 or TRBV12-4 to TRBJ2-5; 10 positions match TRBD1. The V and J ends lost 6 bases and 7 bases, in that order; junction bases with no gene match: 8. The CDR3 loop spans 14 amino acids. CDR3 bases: TGTGCCAGCAGCCCGGGGACAGGGGTGATGACCCAGTACTTC. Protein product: CASSPGTGVMTQYF.

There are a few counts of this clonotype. The CDR3 DNA reads TGCAGTGCTAGGATAGCGGGGGGTTCTGTGGAGCAGTTCTTC. Residues: CSARIAGGSVEQFF. The chain is built from TRBV20-1 and TRBJ2-1; 10 positions match TRBD2. This CDR3 contains 14 residues. Losses at the gene ends were 3 bases for V and 10 bases for J; bases not matched to a gene: 9. Germline CDR1 and CDR2: DFQATT and SNEGSKA (reference sequence).

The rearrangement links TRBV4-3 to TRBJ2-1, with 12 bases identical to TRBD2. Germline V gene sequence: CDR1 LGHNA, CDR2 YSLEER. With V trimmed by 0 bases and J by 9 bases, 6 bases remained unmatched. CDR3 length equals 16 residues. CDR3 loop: CASSQERLAGAAEQFF. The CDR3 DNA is TGCGCCAGCAGCCAAGAGAGACTAGCGGGAGCAGCTGAGCAGTTCTTC.

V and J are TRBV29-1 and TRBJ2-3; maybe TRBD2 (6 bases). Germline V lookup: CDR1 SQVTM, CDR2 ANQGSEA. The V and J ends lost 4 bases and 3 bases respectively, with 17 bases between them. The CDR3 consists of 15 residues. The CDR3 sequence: CSVVPYGGVTDTQYF. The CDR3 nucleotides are TGCAGCGTTGTCCCCTACGGGGGTGTTACAGATACGCAGTATTTT.

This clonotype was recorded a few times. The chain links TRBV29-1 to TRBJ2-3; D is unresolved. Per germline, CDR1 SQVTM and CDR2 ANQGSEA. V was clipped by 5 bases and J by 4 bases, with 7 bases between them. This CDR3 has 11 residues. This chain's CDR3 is CSVSRSDTQYF. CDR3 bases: TGCAGCGTTTCCAGATCAGATACGCAGTATTTT.

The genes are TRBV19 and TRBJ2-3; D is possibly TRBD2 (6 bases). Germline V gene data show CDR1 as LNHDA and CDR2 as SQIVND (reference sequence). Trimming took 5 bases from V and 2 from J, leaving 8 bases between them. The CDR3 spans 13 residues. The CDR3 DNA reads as TGTGCCAGTAGTCGGAGGGTCACAGATACGCAGTATTTT. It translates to CASSRRVTDTQYF.

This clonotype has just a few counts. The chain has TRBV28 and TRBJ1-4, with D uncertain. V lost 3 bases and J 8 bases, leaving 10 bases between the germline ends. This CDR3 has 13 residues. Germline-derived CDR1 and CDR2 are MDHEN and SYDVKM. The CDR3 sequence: CASSLTGREKLFF. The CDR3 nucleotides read TGTGCCAGCAGTTTGACGGGGAGGGAAAAACTGTTTTTT.

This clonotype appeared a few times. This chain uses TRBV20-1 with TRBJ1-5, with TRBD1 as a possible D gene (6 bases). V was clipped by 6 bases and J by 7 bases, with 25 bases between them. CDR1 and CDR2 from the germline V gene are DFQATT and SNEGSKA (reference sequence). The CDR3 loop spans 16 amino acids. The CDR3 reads CSARSQTGRSGQPQHF. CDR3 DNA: TGCAGTGCCCGCTCTCAAACAGGGCGGTCAGGGCAGCCCCAGCATTTT.

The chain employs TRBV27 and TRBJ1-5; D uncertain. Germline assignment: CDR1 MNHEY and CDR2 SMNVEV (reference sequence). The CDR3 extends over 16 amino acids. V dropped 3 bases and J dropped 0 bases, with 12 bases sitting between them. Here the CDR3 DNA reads TGTGCCAGCAGTTTGTCGGAGCCATATAGCAATCAGCCCCAGCATTTT. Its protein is CASSLSEPYSNQPQHF.